The 12 T cell receptor beta chains listed next were all sequenced from one sample in a study of CD4 T cell repertoires in COVID-19. These memory T cells were uncultured and sequenced directly after ex vivo isolation. Generated by immunoSEQ multiplex PCR, the TCRdb table keeps only in-frame clones and is missing some. The sample includes 20,000 or so clones, about 94% of them seen just once. The sample here was circulating follicular helper CD4+ T cells (cTfh) from blood, taken before the COVID-19 pandemic. These receptors originate from a human donor who had COVID-19.

The chain combines TRBV5-1 with TRBJ2-2; D is ambiguous. CDR1 is SGHRS, CDR2 YFSETQ, per germline. Trimming shortened V by 4 bases and J by 2 bases, and 12 bases separated the two germline ends. The CDR3 has 15 amino acids. The CDR3 loop reads CASSQVGRNTGELFF. CDR3 nucleotides: TGCGCCAGCAGCCAAGTGGGCCGTAACACCGGGGAGCTGTTTTTT.

The CDR3 region has the DNA TGTGCCAGCAGTTTTAGCGGGATACGCACAGATACGCAGTATTTT. Encoded protein: CASSFSGIRTDTQYF. The chain joins TRBV2 to TRBJ2-3; 8 nucleotides line up with TRBD2. The germline V gene has CDR1 SNHLY and CDR2 FYNNEI. Trimming took 5 bases from V and 1 from J; bases not matched to a gene: 5. The CDR3 is 15 amino acids.

The chain recombines TRBV2 with TRBJ2-1; D is possibly TRBD2 (7 bases). This CDR3 contains 14 residues. The V end was cut by 10 bases, the J end by 8 bases, with 21 bases between. Germline-derived CDR1 and CDR2 are SNHLY and FYNNEI. The CDR3 DNA is TGTGCCACAGAGGGGGGGGGTCTCATGGATGAGCAGTTCTTC. Protein sequence: CATEGGGLMDEQFF.

The J gene is TRBJ1-4, the V gene TRBV2, with D maybe TRBD1 (5 bases). CDR1 is SNHLY, CDR2 FYNNEI, per germline. The CDR3 contains 14 residues. The ends were cut back, 6 bases at V and 7 bases at J, with 15 bases in the middle. CDR3 coding DNA: TGTGCCAGCAGGGGTGCCCCCGGGGGTGAAAAACTGTTTTTT. This codes for CASRGAPGGEKLFF.

The chain combines TRBV7-9 with TRBJ2-5; 9 bases agree with TRBD1. The germline CDR1 and CDR2 sequences are SEHNR and FQNEAQ (reference sequence). The CDR3 runs to 14 residues. V was clipped by 5 bases and J by 4 bases; unmatched bases: 5. The DNA of the CDR3 is TGTGCCAGCAGCCCTATGACAGGGGGAGAGACCCAGTACTTC. It encodes CASSPMTGGETQYF.

The rearrangement uses TRBV6-6 and TRBJ2-5, with 7 bases lining up with TRBD2. Germline values: CDR1 MNHNY, CDR2 SVGAGI (reference sequence). CDR3 length: 12 amino acids. After removal of 6 bases from V and 5 bases from J, the junction contained 3 bases not matched to a gene. In DNA, the CDR3 is TGTGCCAGCAGCACCGGGGGGGAGACCCAGTACTTC. Its translation is CASSTGGETQYF.

The J gene is TRBJ1-1, the V gene TRBV18; D perhaps matches TRBD1 (6 bases). Trimming stripped 3 bases from V and 2 bases from J, with 10 bases between. The CDR3 is made up of 14 amino acids. CDR1 and CDR2 (germline): KGHSH, LQKENI. The CDR3 reads CASSPMGANTEAFF. The CDR3 DNA sequence: TGTGCCAGCTCACCCATGGGGGCCAACACTGAAGCTTTCTTT.

The rearrangement joins TRBV11-2 to TRBJ1-3; D is uncertain. Germline V gene sequence: CDR1 SGHAT, CDR2 FQNNGV. V lost 6 bases and J lost 0, with 6 bases in between. This CDR3 has 13 amino acids. CDR3 sequence (DNA): TGTGCCAGCAGTCAACTCTCTGGAAACACCATATATTTT. Residues: CASSQLSGNTIYF.

This clone was seen just once. The chain is built from TRBV10-3 and TRBJ2-3; TRBD2 aligns across 15 bases. The J segment lost 0 bases and the V segment lost 8 bases, leaving 12 bases of the junction unmatched. The length of the CDR3 is 19 residues. CDR1 is ENHRY and CDR2 is SYGVKD in the germline V gene. Here the CDR3 DNA reads TGTGCCATCCCGCCGGGACTAGCGGGGGGTCAACTTAGCACAGATACGCAGTATTTT. It codes for CAIPPGLAGGQLSTDTQYF.

This clone appeared once. The gene calls are TRBV15 and TRBJ1-3, with D hard to call. V was pared by 1 base and J by 4 bases, with 11 bases between. This CDR3 has 15 amino acids. CDR1 is LNHNV, CDR2 YYDKDF, per germline (reference sequence). The CDR3 is CATSRGEGSGNTIYF. The CDR3 DNA follows: TGTGCCACCAGCAGAGGCGAGGGTTCGGGAAACACCATATATTTT.

The chain joins TRBV5-1 to TRBJ2-7, with 9 bases matching TRBD2. V shed 5 bases, J shed 3 bases, and the junction held 6 bases outside the gene matches. There are 14 residues in the CDR3. CDR1 is SGHRS, CDR2 YFSETQ, per germline. The CDR3 loop reads CASRGLAGNYEQYF. DNA of the CDR3: TGCGCCAGCAGAGGGCTAGCGGGAAACTACGAGCAGTACTTC.

The V gene is TRBV13, the J gene TRBJ2-1; D may be TRBD2 (5 bases). The CDR3 length is 13 residues. Germline assignment: CDR1 PRHDT and CDR2 FYEKMQ (reference sequence). The V gene lost 5 bases and the J gene lost 6 bases, with 11 bases spanning the gap. The CDR3 DNA reads TGTGCCAGCAGCATCCTCACTAGCAATGAGCAGTTCTTC. This sequence encodes CASSILTSNEQFF.